This T cell receptor (beta chain) was sequenced in a study of T cells in Graves' hyperthyroidism and ophthalmopathy. Study-wide findings and caveats: Most clonotypes expanded in the thyroid (above 0.001) were also present in blood.

Exclusions: uncontrolled infection, other autoimmune disease, pregnancy, lactation. The TCR beta CDR3 regions underwent amplification using RNA transcripts as the source. First-round RT-PCR with HTBI primers amplified the TCR CDR3 region. From the multiplex PCR reads, TCRdb called clonotypes with MiXCR, one entry per CDR3 protein. The table shows a few hundred thousand distinct CDR3 sequences, with about 20% occurring only once. This clonotype occurred a few times. What it binds is not known. CDR3 length equals 15 residues. Germline V gene data show CDR1 as MNHNS and CDR2 as SASEGT. V lost 6 bases to trimming and J lost 4 bases, with 16 bases between them.

The sequencing input was blood. The chain carries TRBV6-1 and TRBJ1-5, with D possibly being TRBD1 (6 bases). The source is a man aged 18 to 35 with Graves' hyperthyroidism. The CDR3 loop reads CASSLNSGENQPQHF. The CDR3 DNA reads TGTGCCAGCAGCTTGAACTCAGGGGAGAATCAGCCCCAGCATTTT.